Detailed here is one T cell receptor beta chain. These data come from a study of cytomegalovirus exposure and HLA in healthy donors. Germline loops: CDR1 MGHDK, CDR2 SYGVNS. There are 14 residues in the CDR3. Trimming pared 3 bases from V and 1 base from J, leaving 8 bases between. Primers: 60 Vbeta forward and 13 Jbeta reverse. Sequencing used immunoSEQ multiplex PCR; TCRdb keeps in-frame clones, though not all of them. In total, the table holds over 100,000 clones. This chain uses TRBV25-1 with TRBJ2-3, with D uncertain. Sequencing was performed on PBMCs. This clonotype was obtained from a woman in her thirties or forties in good health and CMV-seropositive. CDR3 sequence (DNA): TGTGCCAGCAGTGATTCCTTCCGCACAGATACGCAGTATTTT. It translates to CASSDSFRTDTQYF.